This T cell receptor beta chain was documented in a study of shared clonotypes between healthy human individuals. The CDR3 is 14 residues long. Germline values: CDR1 SGHTA, CDR2 FQGTGA. V was clipped by 5 bases and J by 2 bases, with 10 bases between them. Assay runs were performed at deep level. Per the original methods: ImmunoSEQ gave junction-only sequences without quality scores, so filtering differed. TCRdb's table, derived via immunoSEQ multiplex PCR, lists solely in-frame clones and lacks some. V, J and clone size derive from that table, while D and trimming were established from the DNA sequence. The table lists roughly 500,000 clones, 78% of them singletons, with more than 10% in the top ten.

The sample was PBMCs. The receptor comes from a woman between 35 and 50 years old in good health. Some clones in this sample may be carry-over from other donors' samples. The genes are TRBV7-3 and TRBJ2-1; TRBD1 is a possible D gene (6 bases). The CDR3 DNA reads as TGTGCCAGCAGCCACGGACAGACCTACAATGAGCAGTTCTTC. Amino acids: CASSHGQTYNEQFF.